This T cell receptor beta chain is from a study of cytomegalovirus exposure and HLA in healthy donors. This CDR3 comprises 16 residues. In germline, CDR1 is KGHSH, CDR2 LQKENI. V lost 2 bases, J lost 2 bases, and 9 bases stayed unmatched. PCR was performed using 60 Vbeta and 13 Jbeta primers. Measured with immunoSEQ multiplex PCR; TCRdb has only the in-frame clones, and not every one. The sample lists around 130,000 clones, about two thirds seen once, with around 2.5% in the top ten. Study results and caveats: CMV serostatus alone was available as immune exposure information.

In the case of this clone: No antigen is known for it.

Sequencing was carried out using PBMCs. J is TRBJ2-7 and V is TRBV18; 7 bases align to TRBD1. This TCR was recovered from an older woman in good health and CMV-seropositive. The CDR3 protein is CASSPSAQGETYEQYF. The CDR3, as DNA: TGTGCCAGCTCACCAAGCGCGCAGGGGGAAACCTACGAGCAGTACTTC. The variable domain in full, completed from reference TRBV18 and TRBJ2-7, reads NAGVMQNPRHLVRRRGQEARLRCSPMKGHSHVYWYRQLPEEGLKFMVYLQKENIIDESGMPKERFSAEFPKEGPSILRIQQVVRGDSAAYFCASSPSAQGETYEQYFGPGTRLTVT.